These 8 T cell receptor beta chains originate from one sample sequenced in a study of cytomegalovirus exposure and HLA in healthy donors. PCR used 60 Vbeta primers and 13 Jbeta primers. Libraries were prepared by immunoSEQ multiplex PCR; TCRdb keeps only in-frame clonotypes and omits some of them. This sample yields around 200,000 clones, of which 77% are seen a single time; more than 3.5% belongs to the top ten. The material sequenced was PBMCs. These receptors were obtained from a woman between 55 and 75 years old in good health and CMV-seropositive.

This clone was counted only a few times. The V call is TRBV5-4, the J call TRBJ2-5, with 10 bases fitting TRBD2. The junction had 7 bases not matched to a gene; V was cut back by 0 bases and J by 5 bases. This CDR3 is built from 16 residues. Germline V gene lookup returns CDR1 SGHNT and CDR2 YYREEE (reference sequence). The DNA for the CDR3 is TGTGCCAGCAGCTTGGAACAGCGGGGGGGCCTTGAGACCCAGTACTTC. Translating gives CASSLEQRGGLETQYF.

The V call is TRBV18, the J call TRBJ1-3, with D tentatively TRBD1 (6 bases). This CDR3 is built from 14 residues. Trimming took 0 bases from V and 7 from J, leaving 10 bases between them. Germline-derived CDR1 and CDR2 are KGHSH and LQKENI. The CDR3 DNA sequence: TGTGCCAGCTCACCACCTACAGGGTCGAACACCATATATTTT. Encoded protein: CASSPPTGSNTIYF.

CDR3 sequence: CASRGGGKGPEAFF. Written as DNA, the CDR3 is TGTGCCAGTAGGGGCGGGGGGAAAGGGCCTGAAGCTTTCTTT. The chain links TRBV19 to TRBJ1-1; a possible D gene is TRBD1 (5 bases). Germline assignment: CDR1 LNHDA and CDR2 SQIVND (reference sequence). The CDR3 is 14 residues long. The ends were cut back, 6 bases at V and 6 bases at J, with 17 bases in the middle.

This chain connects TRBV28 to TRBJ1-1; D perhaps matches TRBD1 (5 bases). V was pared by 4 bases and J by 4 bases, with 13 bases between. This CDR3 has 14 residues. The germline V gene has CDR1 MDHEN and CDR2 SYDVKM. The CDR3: CASSSGGRGTEAFF. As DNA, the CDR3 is TGTGCCAGCAGTTCCGGGGGGAGGGGCACTGAAGCTTTCTTT.

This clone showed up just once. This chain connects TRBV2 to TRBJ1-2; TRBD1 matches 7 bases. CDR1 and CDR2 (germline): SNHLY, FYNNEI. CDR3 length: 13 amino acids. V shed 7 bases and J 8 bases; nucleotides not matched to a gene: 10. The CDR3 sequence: CASTQGQTPGYTF. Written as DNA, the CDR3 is TGTGCCAGCACCCAGGGACAGACCCCAGGCTACACCTTC.

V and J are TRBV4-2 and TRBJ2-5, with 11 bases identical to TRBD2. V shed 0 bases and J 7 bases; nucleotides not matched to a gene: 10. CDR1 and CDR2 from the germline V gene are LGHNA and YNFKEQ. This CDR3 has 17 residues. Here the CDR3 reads CASSQDFPSGGIGTQYF. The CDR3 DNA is TGTGCCAGCAGCCAAGATTTTCCTAGCGGGGGGATCGGGACCCAGTACTTC.

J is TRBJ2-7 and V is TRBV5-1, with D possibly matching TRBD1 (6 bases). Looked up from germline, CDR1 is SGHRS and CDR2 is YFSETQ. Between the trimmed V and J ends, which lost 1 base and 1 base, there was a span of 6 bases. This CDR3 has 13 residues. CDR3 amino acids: CASSLTGSYEQYF. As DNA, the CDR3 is TGCGCCAGCAGCTTGACAGGGTCCTACGAGCAGTACTTC.

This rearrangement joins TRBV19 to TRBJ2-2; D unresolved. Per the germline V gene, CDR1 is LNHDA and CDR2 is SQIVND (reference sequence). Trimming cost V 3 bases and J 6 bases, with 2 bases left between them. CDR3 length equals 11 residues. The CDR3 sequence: CASSIAGELFF. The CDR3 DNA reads TGTGCCAGTAGTATCGCCGGGGAGCTGTTTTTT.